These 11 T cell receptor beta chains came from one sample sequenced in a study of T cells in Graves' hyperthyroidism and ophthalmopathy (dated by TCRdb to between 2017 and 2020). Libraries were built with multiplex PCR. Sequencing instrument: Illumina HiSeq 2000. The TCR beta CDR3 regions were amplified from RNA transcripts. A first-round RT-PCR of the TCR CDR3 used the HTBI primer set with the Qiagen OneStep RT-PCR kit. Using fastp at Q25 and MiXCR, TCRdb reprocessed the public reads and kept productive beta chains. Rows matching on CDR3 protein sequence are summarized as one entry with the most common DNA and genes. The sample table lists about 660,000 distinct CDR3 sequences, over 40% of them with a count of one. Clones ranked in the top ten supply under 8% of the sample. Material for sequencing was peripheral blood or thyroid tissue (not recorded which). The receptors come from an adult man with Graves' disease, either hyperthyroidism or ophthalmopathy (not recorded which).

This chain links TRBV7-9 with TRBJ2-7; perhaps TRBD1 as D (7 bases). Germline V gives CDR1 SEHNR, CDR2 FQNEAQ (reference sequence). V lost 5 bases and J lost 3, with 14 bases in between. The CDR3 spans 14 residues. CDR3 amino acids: CASSVAGQFYEQYF. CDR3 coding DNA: TGTGCCAGCAGCGTTGCGGGACAGTTCTACGAGCAGTACTTC.

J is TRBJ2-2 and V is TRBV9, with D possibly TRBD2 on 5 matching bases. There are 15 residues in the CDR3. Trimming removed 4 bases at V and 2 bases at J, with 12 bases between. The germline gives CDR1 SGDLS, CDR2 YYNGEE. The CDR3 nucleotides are TGTGCCAGCAGCCGCGGGTTCCGAAACACCGGGGAGCTGTTTTTT. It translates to CASSRGFRNTGELFF.

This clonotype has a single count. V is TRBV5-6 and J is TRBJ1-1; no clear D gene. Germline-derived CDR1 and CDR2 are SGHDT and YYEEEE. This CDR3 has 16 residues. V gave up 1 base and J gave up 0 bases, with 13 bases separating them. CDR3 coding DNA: TGTGCCAGCAGCTTGCCTTCAAGTGACATGAACACTGAAGCTTTCTTT. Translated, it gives CASSLPSSDMNTEAFF.

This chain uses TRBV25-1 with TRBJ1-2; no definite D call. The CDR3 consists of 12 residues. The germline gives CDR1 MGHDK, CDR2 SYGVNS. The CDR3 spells CDHGRTNYGYTF. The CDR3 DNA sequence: TGTGACCATGGACGGACTAACTATGGCTACACCTTC.

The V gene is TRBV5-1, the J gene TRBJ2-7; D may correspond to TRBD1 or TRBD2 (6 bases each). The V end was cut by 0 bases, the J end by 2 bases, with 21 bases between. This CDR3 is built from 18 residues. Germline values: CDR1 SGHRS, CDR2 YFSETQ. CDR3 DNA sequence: TGCGCCAGCAGCTTGGCCGGGGGCAGCTCTGGAAACACCTACGAGCAGTACTTC. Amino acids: CASSLAGGSSGNTYEQYF.

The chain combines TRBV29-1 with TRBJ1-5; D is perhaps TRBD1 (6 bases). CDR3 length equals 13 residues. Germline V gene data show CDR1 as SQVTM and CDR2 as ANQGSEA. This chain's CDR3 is CSPEYRGNQPQHF. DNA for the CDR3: TGCAGTCCGGAGTACAGGGGCAATCAGCCCCAGCATTTT.

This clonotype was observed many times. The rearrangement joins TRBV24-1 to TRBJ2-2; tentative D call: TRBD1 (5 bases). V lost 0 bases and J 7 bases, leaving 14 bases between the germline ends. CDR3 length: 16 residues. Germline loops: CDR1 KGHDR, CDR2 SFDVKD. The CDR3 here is CATSDLFTAGRGELFF. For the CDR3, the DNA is TGTGCCACCAGTGATTTGTTCACCGCAGGGCGCGGGGAGCTGTTTTTT.

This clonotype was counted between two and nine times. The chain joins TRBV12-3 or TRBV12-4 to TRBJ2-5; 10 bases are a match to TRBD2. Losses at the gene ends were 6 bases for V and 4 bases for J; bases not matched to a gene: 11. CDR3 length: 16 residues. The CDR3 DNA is TGTGCCAGCAGCAGAAGTCCGGGACTAGCGAGAGAGACCCAGTACTTC. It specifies CASSRSPGLARETQYF.

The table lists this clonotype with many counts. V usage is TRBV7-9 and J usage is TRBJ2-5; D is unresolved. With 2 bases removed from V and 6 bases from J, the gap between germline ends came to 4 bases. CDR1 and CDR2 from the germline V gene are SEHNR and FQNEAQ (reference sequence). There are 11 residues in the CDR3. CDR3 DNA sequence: TGTGCCAGCAGCTTAATTCAGACCCAGTACTTC. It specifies CASSLIQTQYF.

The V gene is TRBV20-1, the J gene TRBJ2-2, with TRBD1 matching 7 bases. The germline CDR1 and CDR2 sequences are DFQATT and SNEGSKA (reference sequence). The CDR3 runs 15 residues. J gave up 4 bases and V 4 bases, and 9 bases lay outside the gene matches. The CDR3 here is CSANPTGISTGELFF. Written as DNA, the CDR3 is TGCAGTGCTAATCCGACAGGGATAAGCACCGGGGAGCTGTTTTTT.

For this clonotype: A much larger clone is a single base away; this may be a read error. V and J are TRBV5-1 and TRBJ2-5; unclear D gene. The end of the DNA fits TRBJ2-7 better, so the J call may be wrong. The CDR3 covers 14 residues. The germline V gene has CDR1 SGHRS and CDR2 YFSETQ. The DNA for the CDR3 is TGCGCCAGCAGCGTTACGACATGGCCCCACGAGCAGTACTTC. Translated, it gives CASSVTTWPHEQYF.